This T cell receptor (beta chain) derives from a study of beta chain features in type 1 diabetes. This clone was counted only a few times. All of the isolated RNA was reverse transcribed, so expressed TCRB transcripts were sequenced. TCRdb keeps only in-frame clones here, not all; method: immunoSEQ multiplex PCR. This sample has 450,000 to 600,000 clones, with about 30% found just once. CDR3 size: 14 residues. Germline V gives CDR1 SGHRS, CDR2 YFSETQ. Trimming at V came to 4 bases and at J to 5 bases, leaving 8 bases not matched to a gene. The chain has TRBV5-1 and TRBJ2-5; 7 bases align to TRBD1. The TCR sequence derives from a man aged 18 to 30 in good health. Sample: naive CD4+ T cells from blood. DNA for the CDR3: TGCGCCAGCAGCGCCGGACAGGAAAGGGAGACCCAGTACTTC. It translates to CASSAGQERETQYF.